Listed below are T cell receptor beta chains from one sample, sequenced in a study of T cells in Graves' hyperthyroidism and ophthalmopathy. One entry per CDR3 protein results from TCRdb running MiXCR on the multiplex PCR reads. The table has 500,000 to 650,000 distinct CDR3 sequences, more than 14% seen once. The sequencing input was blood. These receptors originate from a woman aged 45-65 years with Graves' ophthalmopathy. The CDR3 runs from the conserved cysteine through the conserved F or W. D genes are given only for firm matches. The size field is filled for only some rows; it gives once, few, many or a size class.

TGTGCTAGTGGTTCGACCTTGTTTTTTCGCAATGAGCAGTTCTTC,CASGSTLFFRNEQFF,TRBJ2-1,many,-,TRBV12-5
TGTGCCAGCATGCCATCTCCCTACGAGCAGTACTTC,CASMPSPYEQYF,TRBJ2-7,-,-,TRBV6-2/TRBV6-3
TGTGCCAGCATAGGGACACTTACTAACTATGGCTACACCTTC,CASIGTLTNYGYTF,TRBJ1-2,many,-,TRBV28
TGTGCCAGCAGCCGCGGGAGGCCAAGCACAGATACGCAGTATTTT,CASSRGRPSTDTQYF,TRBJ2-3,many,TRBD2,TRBV11-1
TGTGCCAGCAATTCTGGAGGGAGTAGGGCAGATACGCAGTATTTT,CASNSGGSRADTQYF,TRBJ2-3,-,-,TRBV27
TGTGCCAGCTCACCAGGCCGCCTCTCCTACGAGCAGTACTTC,CASSPGRLSYEQYF,TRBJ2-7,many,-,TRBV18
TGTGCCAGCAGCTTAGCCAGTGGGGGGCTGGTGTTCTTC,CASSLASGGLVFF,TRBJ2-1,many,-,TRBV11-2
TGTGCCACCAGTGAAATTAGCGGGAGGGACCGCAATGAGCAGTTCTTC,CATSEISGRDRNEQFF,TRBJ2-1,many,TRBD2,TRBV24-1
TGCGCCAGCAGCAGGGACGTCGAAGCCGCCAATGAGCAGTTCTTC,CASSRDVEAANEQFF,TRBJ2-1,many,-,TRBV5-1
TGCAGTGCTCCGACTAGCGGGAGGGAAGAGACCCAGTACTTC,CSAPTSGREETQYF,TRBJ2-5,many,TRBD2,TRBV20-1
TGTGCCAGTAGTATGAGGGCAGGATCTAATCAGCCCCAGCATTTT,CASSMRAGSNQPQHF,TRBJ1-5,-,-,TRBV19
TGTGCCAGCAGTTACCGGGATACGAACACTGAAGCTTTCTTT,CASSYRDTNTEAFF,TRBJ1-1,-,-,TRBV6-5
TGTGCCAGCAGTGAACAGGGGTCCCACTATGGCTACACCTTC,CASSEQGSHYGYTF,TRBJ1-2,many,-,TRBV2
TGTGCCTGGAGCCGGGACAGGGGTCTATTCCGCTCCTACAATGAGCAGTTCTTC,CAWSRDRGLFRSYNEQFF,TRBJ2-1,many,TRBD1,TRBV30
TGTGCCAGTAGTATAGGAGTCGCTGAAGCTTTCTTT,CASSIGVAEAFF,TRBJ1-1,-,-,TRBV19
TGCAGTGCTAGACTAGCGGGAGGGCCGGGTGAGCAGTTCTTC,CSARLAGGPGEQFF,TRBJ2-1,many,TRBD2,TRBV20-1
TGTGCCAGCAGCCCCCAGACTAACCGATACAATGAGCAGTCCTTC,CASSPQTNRYNEQSF,TRBJ2-1,-,-,TRBV11-1
TGCAGTGCTAGAGATGGAGGGACGGGATTGAGTCAGCCCCAGCATTTT,CSARDGGTGLSQPQHF,TRBJ1-5,-,-,TRBV20-1
TGTGCCAGCTCACCACGTACGGGTAGGGAGACCCAGTACTTC,CASSPRTGRETQYF,TRBJ2-5,many,-,TRBV18
TGCAGTGTAGTGAAAACTAGCGGGAGGCCCTACGAGCAGTACTTC,CSVVKTSGRPYEQYF,TRBJ2-7,-,TRBD2,TRBV20-1
TGTGCCAGCAGCTATGATACAGGGGGGTCCTATGGCTACACCTTC,CASSYDTGGSYGYTF,TRBJ1-2,few,TRBD1,TRBV7-9
TGTGCCAGCAGCTTAGCGGCAGGGACAGGATACGAGCAGTACTTC,CASSLAAGTGYEQYF,TRBJ2-7,-,TRBD1,TRBV7-2
TGCAGCGCCCGGCACCGGGACAGGGGGTTCGAGCAGTACTTC,CSARHRDRGFEQYF,TRBJ2-7,few,TRBD1,TRBV29-1
TGTGCCAGCCGGGAACTCTCTTCCTACGAGCAGTACTTC,CASRELSSYEQYF,TRBJ2-7,many,-,TRBV28
TGTACTAGCAGCTTGGGGAATAGCGGCAATGAGCAGTTCTTC,CTSSLGNSGNEQFF,TRBJ2-1,-,-,TRBV7-7
TGCAGTGCTGAGCGACTAGCGGGACTTAACTCACAAGAGACCCAGTACTTC,CSAERLAGLNSQETQYF,TRBJ2-5,many,TRBD2,TRBV20-1
TGTGCCAGCAGTTACGGGGGGATCAACTACGAGCAGTACTTC,CASSYGGINYEQYF,TRBJ2-7,many,-,TRBV6-2/TRBV6-3
TGTGCCAGCAGCTTAGCGACTAGCAGGGAGACCCAGTACTTC,CASSLATSRETQYF,TRBJ2-5,many,TRBD2,TRBV7-9
TGTGCCAGCAGCTCATTCGACAGAACTAACTATGGCTACACCTTC,CASSSFDRTNYGYTF,TRBJ1-2,many,-,TRBV7-9
TGCAGCGTTACCTCCCGGGACAGAGACACCGGGGAGCTGTTTTTT,CSVTSRDRDTGELFF,TRBJ2-2,many,TRBD1,TRBV29-1
TGTGCCAGCAGCTCGGCGCCGAACACTGAAGCTTTCTTT,CASSSAPNTEAFF,TRBJ1-1,many,-,TRBV7-9
TGCGCCAGCAGCAAGGACAGGGGGAACATTAAGACCTACGAGCAGTACTTC,CASSKDRGNIKTYEQYF,TRBJ2-7,many,TRBD1,TRBV5-1
TGTGCCAGCAGTAACGACAGAGCGGGAGGGCCTTGGTACAATGAGCAGTTCTTC,CASSNDRAGGPWYNEQFF,TRBJ2-1,few,TRBD2,TRBV27
TGCAGCGTGCAAAGAATCCAAGAGACCCAGTACTTC,CSVQRIQETQYF,TRBJ2-5,-,-,TRBV29-1
TGTGCCAGCAGCGCCGGTGGACCTAGCGCGGCCGGGGAGCTGTTTTTT,CASSAGGPSAAGELFF,TRBJ2-2,-,-,TRBV9
TGTGCCACCAGCGCACAAATCACAGATACGCAGTATTTT,CATSAQITDTQYF,TRBJ2-3,few,-,TRBV15